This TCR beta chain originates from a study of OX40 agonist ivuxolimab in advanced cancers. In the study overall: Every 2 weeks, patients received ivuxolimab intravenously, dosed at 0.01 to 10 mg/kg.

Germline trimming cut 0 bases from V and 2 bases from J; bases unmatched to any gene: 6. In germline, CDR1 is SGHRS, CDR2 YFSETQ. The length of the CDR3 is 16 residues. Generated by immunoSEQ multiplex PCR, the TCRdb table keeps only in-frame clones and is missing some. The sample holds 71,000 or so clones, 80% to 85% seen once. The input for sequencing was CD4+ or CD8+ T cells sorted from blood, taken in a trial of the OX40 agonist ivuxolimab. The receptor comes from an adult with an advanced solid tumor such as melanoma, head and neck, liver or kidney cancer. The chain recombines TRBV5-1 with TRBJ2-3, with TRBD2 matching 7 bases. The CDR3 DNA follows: TGCGCCAGCAGCTTGGGAGCGCGGGGGTCCACAGATACGCAGTATTTT. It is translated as CASSLGARGSTDTQYF.